These T cell receptor beta chains were read from a single sample in a study of blood T cell repertoires in COVID-19. TCRdb keeps only in-frame clones here, not all; method: immunoSEQ multiplex PCR. The sample includes approximately 69,000 clones, 70% to 90% of them seen just once. The sequencing sample was made of peripheral blood. The receptors derive from a human donor in a cohort sampled during active COVID-19. Each CDR3 is given with its conserved first and last residue. Fields, in order: clone size, V gene, D gene, CDR3 length, J gene, CDR3 protein, CDR3 DNA. The D gene is left open where the match is weak. Clone size is not always given. Where it is, it says once, few, many or a class for expanded clones.

few	TRBV5-6	NA	13	TRBJ1-1	CASSVIRDTEAFF	TGTGCCAGCAGCGTAATCAGGGACACTGAAGCTTTCTTT
NA	TRBV5-5	TRBD2	16	TRBJ2-5	CASSLYLAGGEETQYF	TGTGCCAGCAGCTTGTACCTAGCGGGGGGCGAAGAGACCCAGTACTTC
NA	TRBV11-2	TRBD2	12	TRBJ2-1	CASGRGYNEQFF	TGTGCCAGCGGGAGGGGCTACAATGAGCAGTTCTTC
NA	TRBV10-3	TRBD2	14	TRBJ2-7	CAIMPSGEYYEQYF	TGTGCCATCATGCCTAGCGGAGAATACTACGAGCAGTACTTC
NA	TRBV30	NA	12	TRBJ1-5	CAWSVSQGVLHF	TGTGCCTGGAGTGTAAGCCAGGGTGTTTTGCATTTT
NA	TRBV5-8	TRBD1	15	TRBJ1-5	CASSRTGGYNQPQHF	TGTGCCAGCAGCCGCACAGGGGGCTACAATCAGCCCCAGCATTTT
NA	TRBV5-1	NA	14	TRBJ2-5	CASSLRPGEETQYF	TGCGCCAGCAGCTTGAGGCCGGGGGAAGAGACCCAGTACTTC
NA	TRBV7-9	TRBD1	15	TRBJ1-1	CASSSRQGKNTEAFF	TGTGCCAGCAGTTCTCGACAGGGGAAGAACACTGAAGCTTTCTTT
NA	TRBV5-1	TRBD1	13	TRBJ2-5	CASTTTGAETQYF	TGCGCCAGCACGACAACAGGGGCAGAGACCCAGTACTTC
NA	TRBV27	TRBD2	18	TRBJ2-7	CASSRRSLAGGIPYEQYF	TGTGCCAGCAGTAGAAGGTCCCTAGCGGGGGGAATTCCCTACGAGCAGTACTTC
NA	TRBV11-2	TRBD1	16	TRBJ1-4	CASSLAPTGVGEKLFF	TGTGCCAGCAGCTTAGCGCCGACAGGGGTGGGTGAAAAACTGTTTTTT
NA	TRBV5-1	TRBD2	14	TRBJ2-2	CASSSLAGPGELFF	TGCGCCAGCAGTTCCCTAGCGGGGCCCGGGGAGCTGTTTTTT
NA	TRBV2	TRBD2	15	TRBJ2-5	CASSVIAGGQETQYF	TGTGCCAGCAGTGTCATAGCGGGGGGCCAAGAGACCCAGTACTTC
NA	TRBV3-1/TRBV3-2	NA	12	TRBJ1-4	CASSQLQEKLFF	TGTGCCAGCAGCCAACTCCAGGAAAAACTGTTTTTT
NA	TRBV5-4	NA	13	TRBJ2-1	CASSLGRGNEQFF	TGTGCCAGCAGCTTGGGCCGGGGCAATGAGCAGTTCTTC
once	TRBV27	NA	14	TRBJ1-1	CASSLSRVATEAFF	TGTGCCAGCAGTTTATCGCGGGTTGCCACTGAAGCTTTCTTT
NA	TRBV11-2	TRBD1	15	TRBJ1-6	CASSSNTGGRSPLHF	TGTGCCAGCAGCTCAAATACAGGGGGCCGGTCACCCCTCCACTTT
NA	TRBV28	TRBD1	13	TRBJ1-1	CASRLTGRTEAFF	TGTGCCAGCAGATTGACAGGGAGGACTGAAGCTTTCTTT
NA	TRBV7-9	TRBD2	15	TRBJ2-1	CASSQRGGGYNEQFF	TGTGCCAGCAGCCAGCGGGGCGGGGGCTACAATGAGCAGTTCTTC
NA	TRBV10-3	TRBD2	16	TRBJ2-3	CAISESGGGTTDTQYF	TGTGCCATCAGTGAGTCGGGCGGGGGGACCACAGATACGCAGTATTTT
NA	TRBV4-1	TRBD2	16	TRBJ2-1	CASSPQGDGGVDEQFF	TGCGCCAGCAGCCCACAGGGAGACGGGGGGGTGGATGAGCAGTTCTTC
NA	TRBV2	TRBD1	14	TRBJ2-7	CASSLGDRGHEQYF	TGTGCCAGCAGTCTAGGGGACAGGGGCCACGAGCAGTACTTC
NA	TRBV2	TRBD2	14	TRBJ2-7	CASSAERGGYEQYF	TGTGCCAGCAGTGCGGAGCGGGGGGGCTACGAGCAGTACTTC